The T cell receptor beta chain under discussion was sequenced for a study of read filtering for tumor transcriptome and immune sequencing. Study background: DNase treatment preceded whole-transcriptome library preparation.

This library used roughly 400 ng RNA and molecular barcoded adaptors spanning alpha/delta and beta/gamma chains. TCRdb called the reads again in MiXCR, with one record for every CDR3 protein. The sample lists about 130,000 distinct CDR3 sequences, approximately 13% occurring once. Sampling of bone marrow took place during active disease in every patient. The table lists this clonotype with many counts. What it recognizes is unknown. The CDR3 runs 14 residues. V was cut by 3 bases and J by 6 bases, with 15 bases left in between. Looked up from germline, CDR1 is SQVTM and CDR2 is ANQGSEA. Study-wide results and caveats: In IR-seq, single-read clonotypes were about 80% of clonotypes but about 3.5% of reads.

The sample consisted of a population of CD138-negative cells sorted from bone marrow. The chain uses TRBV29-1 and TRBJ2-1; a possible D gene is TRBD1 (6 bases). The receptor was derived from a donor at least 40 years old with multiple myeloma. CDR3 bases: TGCAGCGTTGAGGGGACAAGATTCCGCAATGAGCAGTTCTTC. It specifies CSVEGTRFRNEQFF.